This T cell receptor beta chain was captured in a study of control samples from healthy donors and cancer patients. Produced via immunoSEQ multiplex PCR; TCRdb's table is partial and in-frame only. Here the sample spans about 96,000 clones, over 85% being singletons. The V end lost 6 bases, the J end lost 2 bases, and 13 bases lay between the germline ends. The length of the CDR3 is 14 residues. CDR1 and CDR2 (germline): MNHEY, SMNVEV (reference sequence). The chain recombines TRBV27 with TRBJ1-1; possibly TRBD1 for D (5 bases). Sample: blood. The sequence came from a man aged 18 to 29 in good health. The CDR3 nucleotides are TGTGCCAGCAGGAATACAGGTCCCAACACTGAAGCTTTCTTT. Amino acid sequence: CASRNTGPNTEAFF.